The T cell receptor beta chain described here comes from a study of cytomegalovirus exposure and HLA in healthy donors. Study-level points and caveats: Cytomegalovirus association was listed for about 170 TCR beta chains. Reportedly, cytomegalovirus status was diagnosed with high sensitivity and specificity. Clonal expansion was found to be greater in HLA-associated TCR beta chains than in equally common others in a later analysis.

Germline CDR1 reads MNHEY; CDR2 reads SMNVEV (reference sequence). This CDR3 region has 16 residues. Deletions cut 5 bases from V and 3 bases from J, with 17 bases between. A remark on this clone: What it binds is not known.

Primers included in the PCR were 60 Vbeta and 13 Jbeta primers. Measured with immunoSEQ multiplex PCR; TCRdb has only the in-frame clones, and not every one. Of more than 100,000 clones in the sample, about 75% are singletons; the top ten hold around 28%. Sequencing input: PBMCs. The clonotype comes from a man between 60 and 70 years old in good health and CMV-seropositive. The J gene is TRBJ2-1, the V gene TRBV27, with a possible D match to TRBD2 (6 bases). The DNA for the CDR3 is TGTGCCAGCAGTCCTGGGACTCGCCCAGGCTACAATGAGCAGTTCTTC. It is translated as CASSPGTRPGYNEQFF.